One T cell receptor (beta chain) is described in this entry. This record belongs to a study of tissue T cells after allogeneic stem cell transplantation. Between the trimmed V and J ends, which lost 1 base and 2 bases, there was a span of 10 bases. This CDR3 has 14 residues. The germline gives CDR1 SGHRS, CDR2 YFSETQ. TCRdb's copy holds only in-frame clones and misses some; the assay was immunoSEQ multiplex PCR. The data show tens of thousands of clones, 80% to 95% seen once. The sequences come from blood, collected before transplantation. This clonotype was obtained from a woman between 35 and 75 years old who later had graft-versus-host disease after an allogeneic stem cell transplant. The V gene is TRBV5-1, the J gene TRBJ2-7, with no clear D. The CDR3 DNA reads TGCGCCAGCAGCTTGATCCCACAGACCTACGAGCAGTACTTC. It translates to CASSLIPQTYEQYF.